Included here is one T cell receptor beta chain sequence, with context. Trimming pared 5 bases from V and 4 bases from J, leaving 15 bases between. Germline V gene lookup returns CDR1 SGHTA and CDR2 FQGNSA. CDR3 size: 15 residues. This entry comes from a study of blood T cell repertoires in COVID-19. Those who participated ranged in age from roughly 18 to 100 years and resided in 20 to 30 US areas. Participants had their cohort set by participant-reported clinical history. Donors of Cohort 3 who recovered were those that had two negative PCRs, clearance, or symptom resolution. Some clones are missing from TCRdb's copy, which holds only in-frame ones; the method was immunoSEQ multiplex PCR. The data hold 130,000 to 150,000 clones, with approximately 80% observed a single time.

The sample consisted of PBMCs or T cells enriched from blood (not recorded which). The J gene is TRBJ1-5, the V gene TRBV7-2; D is uncertain. The sequence derives from a man aged 45 to 65 who had recovered from COVID-19. The CDR3: CASSPLRGSNQPQHF. CDR3 nucleotides: TGTGCCAGCAGCCCGCTCCGAGGGTCTAATCAGCCCCAGCATTTT.